This T cell receptor beta chain derives from a study of post-analysis software for immune sequencing data. Study overall: Included among the disease courses, which were recorded for the cohort, were relapsing-remitting, secondary progressive and progressive-relapsing multiple sclerosis. Overall study results and limits: Samples from a shared batch, those prepared together, strongly co-clustered by F measure. A significant reduction in normalized Chao1 diversity was observed in multiple sclerosis patients versus controls. The study found TRBV5-6, TRBV5-1 and TRBV20-1 among five TRBV segments more frequent in patients than controls.

Points on this clonotype: Antigen: not known.

Built from TCR beta cDNA, the libraries had unique molecular identifiers in them. One entry per CDR3 protein, called by TCRdb with MiXCR from the PCR reads. The table records over 700,000 distinct CDR3 sequences, less than 35% of them present only once. Germline values: CDR1 MGHRA, CDR2 YSYEKL. Trimming removed 4 bases from V and 4 bases from J, with 22 bases in between. The CDR3 has 17 amino acids. This chain uses TRBV4-1 with TRBJ1-2; TRBD1 might be the D (6 bases). Sequencing was performed on blood. This clonotype originated in a girl under 18 with multiple sclerosis. The CDR3 protein is CASSPKIERQDPYGYTF. The DNA for the CDR3 is TGCGCCAGCAGCCCAAAGATTGAGCGACAGGACCCCTATGGCTACACCTTC.